This T cell receptor beta chain comes out of a study of T cell responses to AZD1222 COVID-19 vaccine. Findings and limits, study-wide: Donors were chiefly white British, with a greater number of females, and clonal diversity was perhaps underestimated. Nearly half of unique spike-specific TCRs reportedly avoided B.1.351 and B.1.1.7 mutated regions. Repertoire sampling occurred only after the peak T cell response.

Measured with immunoSEQ multiplex PCR; TCRdb has only the in-frame clones, and not every one. The table includes 140,000 to 150,000 clones, 70% to 90% detected once. The V end was cut by 1 base, the J end by 4 bases, with 5 bases between. CDR1 is MNHNS and CDR2 is SASEGT in the germline V gene. The CDR3 has 13 amino acids. In the case of this clone: Antigen specificity is unknown.

The chain joins TRBV6-1 to TRBJ1-3; D remains ambiguous. This TCR was sampled from an adult in good health. The specimen comprised peripheral blood, sampled on day 0 of AZD1222 vaccination. The CDR3 DNA sequence: TGTGCCAGCAGTGAAGAAGAGGGAAACACCATATATTTT. It yields the protein CASSEEEGNTIYF.